This T cell receptor beta chain was identified in a study of cytomegalovirus exposure and HLA in healthy donors. Study conclusions and caveats: There were three CMV-associated chains whose specificity for CMV antigens was confirmed in vitro.

CDR1 is MGHDK, CDR2 SYGVNS, per germline. Between the trimmed V and J ends, which lost 4 bases and 7 bases, there was a span of 10 bases. The CDR3 runs to 12 residues. Repertoires were generated with immunoSEQ multiplex PCR, while TCRdb's copy carries only in-frame clones and drops some. The sample contains 35,000 to 55,000 clones, roughly 93% of which appear only once. To note about this clone: Its antigen is unknown.

The material sequenced was PBMCs. This sequence originates from a young woman in good health and CMV-seronegative. The chain joins TRBV25-1 to TRBJ1-2; D may be TRBD1 (6 bases). The CDR3 sequence is CASSVSGVGYTF. The CDR3 region has the DNA TGTGCCAGCAGTGTCTCAGGGGTTGGCTACACCTTC.